The 18 T cell receptor beta chains below were found in one sample sequenced in a study of cytomegalovirus exposure and HLA in healthy donors (TCRdb year 2017). Library preparation used the immunoSEQ multiplex PCR assay. A mixture of 60 forward primers for TCR Vbeta segments and 13 reverse primers for TCR Jbeta segments was used in the multiplex PCR. TCRdb mirrors the immuneACCESS table, restricted to in-frame sequences. Some clones are absent from its copies; in checked studies, under half trace to an unresolved V gene, and the reason for the others is unknown. The sample table records around 200,000 clones; roughly four fifths of these occur just once. 1.1% to 1.5% of the sample lies in the top ten. The sequenced material came from PBMCs. All receptors derive from a girl aged 10-17 years in good health and CMV-seronegative.

This chain connects TRBV28 to TRBJ2-1; possible D gene TRBD1, 5 bases. CDR3 length equals 16 residues. V gave up 9 bases and J gave up 6 bases, with 24 bases separating them. Germline lookup yields CDR1 MDHEN and CDR2 SYDVKM. CDR3 in amino acids: CASSKYLMLRGNEQFF. The CDR3 bases are TGTGCCAGTTCAAAGTACCTGATGCTAAGGGGCAATGAGCAGTTCTTC. Full variable domain (missing parts from reference TRBV28 and TRBJ2-1): DVKVTQSSRYLVKRTGEKVFLECVQDMDHENMFWYRQDPGLGLRLIYFSYDVKMKEKGDIPEGYSVSREKKERFSLILESASTNQTSMYLCASSKYLMLRGNEQFFGPGTRLTVL.

V usage is TRBV7-2 and J usage is TRBJ2-7; 10 bases agree with TRBD1. Per the germline V gene, CDR1 is SGHTA and CDR2 is FQGNSA. The CDR3 has 18 residues. With 5 bases clipped from V and 5 bases from J, the junction kept 18 bases outside the gene matches. The CDR3 DNA is TGTGCCAGCAGCCCGAGAGTAGTTCCGGGACAGGGGATACACGAGCAGTACTTC. Amino acid sequence: CASSPRVVPGQGIHEQYF.

V usage is TRBV5-5 and J usage is TRBJ1-1; D uncertain. The V gene lost 2 bases and the J gene lost 11 bases, with 13 bases spanning the gap. Per the germline V gene, CDR1 is SGHKS and CDR2 is YYEKEE (reference sequence). The CDR3 is 12 amino acids. CDR3 amino acids: CASSFRGNDAFF. The CDR3 bases are TGTGCCAGCAGCTTTAGAGGGAATGACGCTTTCTTT. The complete variable domain, with remaining parts taken from reference TRBV5-5 and TRBJ1-1, reads DAGVTQSPTHLIKTRGQQVTLRCSPISGHKSVSWYQQVLGQGPQFIFQYYEKEERGRGNFPDRFSARQFPNYSSELNVNALLLGDSALYLCASSFRGNDAFFGQGTRLTVV.

There are a few counts of this clone. The chain links TRBV28 to TRBJ2-1; 7 nucleotides line up with TRBD1. Germline lookup yields CDR1 MDHEN and CDR2 SYDVKM. This CDR3 is built from 15 residues. V trimming: 3 bases; J trimming: 2 bases; junction bases outside the gene matches: 4. This chain's CDR3 is CASSFWQGAYNEQFF. In nucleotides, the CDR3 is TGTGCCAGCAGTTTTTGGCAGGGGGCCTACAATGAGCAGTTCTTC.

The CDR3: CASSPKLRDRGAFF. CDR3 coding DNA: TGTGCCAGCAGCCCAAAACTGAGGGACAGGGGGGCTTTCTTT. The chain carries TRBV7-2 and TRBJ1-1, with TRBD1 matching 11 bases. With 5 bases clipped from V and 11 bases from J, the junction kept 10 bases outside the gene matches. CDR3 size: 14 residues. Germline V lookup: CDR1 SGHTA, CDR2 FQGNSA.

This clone came up a few times. V gene TRBV6-5 combines with J gene TRBJ2-1; D gene ambiguous. Trimming took off 6 bases at V and 4 bases at J, with 4 bases between the two ends. Germline V CDR1 and CDR2: MNHEY, SVGAGI. This CDR3 spans 11 amino acids. CDR3 nucleotides: TGTGCCAGCAGACAATACAATGAGCAGTTCTTC. Translated, it gives CASRQYNEQFF.

This clone was recorded once. The chain couples TRBV9 to TRBJ2-6; no firm D call. CDR3 length: 15 residues. The germline CDR1 and CDR2 sequences are SGDLS and YYNGEE. The V and J ends lost 1 base and 1 base respectively, with 6 bases between them. CDR3 DNA sequence: TGTGCCAGCAGCGTATGGGCTTCTGGGGCCAACGTCCTGACTTTC. Its protein is CASSVWASGANVLTF.

V gene TRBV7-3 combines with J gene TRBJ1-1; D may be TRBD1 (6 bases). V shed 0 bases and J shed 0 bases, with 11 bases lying between them. Per the germline V gene, CDR1 is SGHTA and CDR2 is FQGTGA. The CDR3 loop spans 16 amino acids. CDR3 sequence: CASSLTGGELNTEAFF. DNA of the CDR3: TGTGCCAGCAGCTTAACAGGGGGGGAGCTGAACACTGAAGCTTTCTTT.

CDR3 residues: CASSYRRTNEKLFF. CDR3 nucleotide sequence: TGTGCCAGCAGTTATAGGAGAACTAATGAAAAACTGTTTTTT. The V gene is TRBV6-6, the J gene TRBJ1-4, with D uncertain. CDR1 is MNHNY and CDR2 is SVGAGI in the germline V gene (reference sequence). The ends were cut back, 3 bases at V and 1 base at J, with 6 bases in the middle. The CDR3 covers 14 residues.

The chain uses TRBV4-1 and TRBJ2-7; D is unclear. This CDR3 region has 15 residues. Trimming took off 0 bases at V and 2 bases at J, with 11 bases between the two ends. CDR1 is MGHRA, CDR2 YSYEKL, per germline. This CDR3 reads CASSQEVHSTYEQYF. The DNA of the CDR3 is TGCGCCAGCAGCCAAGAGGTCCACTCCACCTACGAGCAGTACTTC.

V is TRBV6-6 and J is TRBJ2-3; 9 bases are shared with TRBD2. The junction had 12 bases not matched to a gene; V was cut back by 6 bases and J by 5 bases. Germline-derived CDR1 and CDR2 are MNHNY and SVGAGI (reference sequence). This CDR3 has 16 amino acids. The chain's CDR3 is CASSRLTAGGRDTQYF. CDR3 in DNA: TGTGCCAGCAGCCGCTTGACGGCGGGAGGGCGAGATACGCAGTATTTT.

The chain combines TRBV4-1 with TRBJ1-2; D is ambiguous. Trimming took 0 bases from V and 4 from J, leaving 9 bases between them. Germline V lookup: CDR1 MGHRA, CDR2 YSYEKL. The length of the CDR3 is 14 residues. The chain's CDR3 is CASSQDGLGYGYTF. Written as DNA, the CDR3 is TGCGCCAGCAGCCAAGATGGGCTGGGCTATGGCTACACCTTC.

The chain recombines TRBV18 with TRBJ1-1; D remains ambiguous. V was cut by 6 bases and J by 5 bases, with 16 bases left in between. Germline V CDR1 and CDR2: KGHSH, LQKENI. The CDR3 is 14 residues long. Here the CDR3 reads CASSPKSISTEAFF. CDR3 DNA: TGTGCCAGCTCTCCCAAGAGTATTTCGACTGAAGCTTTCTTT.

This clone came up once. Written as DNA, the CDR3 is TGTGCCAGCAGCCTAGCCGGGACTAGCGGGGGTTACGAGCAGTACTTC. Translation gives CASSLAGTSGGYEQYF. The V and J genes are TRBV27 and TRBJ2-5; 14 nucleotides align to TRBD2. The better agreement between TRBJ2-7 and the DNA end casts doubt on the J call. The CDR3 loop spans 16 amino acids. Germline V gene lookup returns CDR1 MNHEY and CDR2 SMNVEV (reference sequence).

This clone turned up a few times. This sequence joins TRBV2 and TRBJ2-7; unclear D gene. V gave up 1 base and J gave up 0 bases, with 22 bases separating them. Germline CDR1 reads SNHLY; CDR2 reads FYNNEI. The length of the CDR3 is 19 residues. CDR3 residues: CASSEGASKRTGSSYEQYF. The CDR3 nucleotides are TGTGCCAGCAGTGAAGGAGCCTCGAAAAGAACGGGTTCCTCCTACGAGCAGTACTTC.

As for this clone: Other DNA sequences in the same sample also yield this CDR3. CDR3 sequence reads: CASSLLAGGYNEQFF. CDR3 in DNA: TGTGCCAGCAGTTTACTAGCGGGAGGTTACAATGAGCAGTTCTTC. The J gene is TRBJ2-1, the V gene TRBV7-3; the match to TRBD2 covers 12 bases. The CDR3 sequence is 15 residues long. J lost 4 bases, V lost 6 bases, and 4 bases had no gene match. Germline CDR1 SGHTA, CDR2 FQGTGA. The full variable domain, its missing parts supplied by reference TRBV7-3 and TRBJ2-1, is GAGVSQTPSNKVTEKGKYVELRCDPISGHTALYWYRQSLGQGPEFLIYFQGTGAADDSGLPNDRFFAVRPEGSVSTLKIQRTERGDSAVYLCASSLLAGGYNEQFFGPGTRLTVL.

The J gene is TRBJ2-1, the V gene TRBV7-8, with a tentative D call TRBD2 (5 bases). This CDR3 contains 13 residues. V lost 1 base and J lost 7, with 8 bases in between. Germline V gives CDR1 SGHVS, CDR2 FQNEAQ. The CDR3 here is CASSLDRGNEQFF. The CDR3, as DNA: TGTGCCAGCAGCTTAGATCGGGGAAATGAGCAGTTCTTC. The full variable domain, rest sourced from reference TRBV7-8 and TRBJ2-1, is GAGVSQSPRYKVAKRGQDVALRCDPISGHVSLFWYQQALGQGPEFLTYFQNEAQLDKSGLPSDRFFAERPEGSVSTLKIQRTQQEDSAVYLCASSLDRGNEQFFGPGTRLTVL.

This chain joins TRBV19 and TRBJ2-1, with D unclear. V was trimmed by 7 bases and J by 2 bases, leaving 6 bases between them. Germline V gene sequence: CDR1 LNHDA, CDR2 SQIVND (reference sequence). The CDR3 covers 12 residues. The CDR3 coding sequence is TGTGCCAGTAACAACCCCTACAATGAGCAGTTCTTC. Its protein product is CASNNPYNEQFF.